This T cell receptor beta chain emerged from a study of TIL therapy for anti-PD-1-resistant metastatic lung cancer. Turning to the study itself: Median patient age was 54, ranging 38-75 years. Tumors carried a median around 1.4 non-synonymous mutations per megabase.

Time point specified: pre-treatment sample, taken before nivolumab and TIL therapy. V lost 0 bases, J lost 8 bases, and 14 bases lay in between. The CDR3 extends over 14 amino acids. Germline assignment: CDR1 SGDLS and CDR2 YYNGEE. The immunoSEQ assay was v3. Libraries were sequenced to 2.2 million or so read pairs (survey) or roughly 4.5-6 million (deep). Produced via immunoSEQ multiplex PCR; TCRdb's table is partial and in-frame only. The sample consists of about 55,000 clones, 75% to 85% of them appearing once. This specimen was blood, taken at baseline. This TCR came from a person aged 25 to 79 with non-small cell lung cancer. V gene TRBV9 combines with J gene TRBJ1-2; D is ambiguous. CDR3 in DNA: TGTGCCAGCAGCGTAGCTACGTGGCAAGGAGGCTACACCTTC. Encoded protein: CASSVATWQGGYTF.